This record looks at one T cell receptor (beta chain) sequence and its context. The entry originates in a study of blood T cell repertoires in COVID-19. Study in general: Researchers got acute and convalescent COVID-19 samples from the United States, Italy and Spain. PBMCs, B-cell-depleted T cells, or T cells were the source of the cDNA or gDNA that made up the material.

The germline V gene has CDR1 SGHAT and CDR2 FQNNGV. The CDR3 runs to 12 residues. Trimming pared 1 base from V and 7 bases from J, leaving 5 bases between. Authors' processing steps: Cell counts per sample came from amplifying reference gene primers. Using immunoSEQ multiplex PCR, the repertoire was profiled, and TCRdb retains in-frame clones only, with some absent. V and J calls and clone size are as listed in that table; D and trimming were resolved from the DNA. The data hold 150,000 to 200,000 clones, with about 75% observed a single time. V usage is TRBV11-2 and J usage is TRBJ2-1; the D is unclear. The TCR comes from a woman between 45 and 60 years old with active or convalescent COVID-19. The sequencing input was peripheral blood. The CDR3 is CASSLVGNEQFF. CDR3 in DNA: TGTGCCAGCAGCTTAGTCGGGAATGAGCAGTTCTTC.